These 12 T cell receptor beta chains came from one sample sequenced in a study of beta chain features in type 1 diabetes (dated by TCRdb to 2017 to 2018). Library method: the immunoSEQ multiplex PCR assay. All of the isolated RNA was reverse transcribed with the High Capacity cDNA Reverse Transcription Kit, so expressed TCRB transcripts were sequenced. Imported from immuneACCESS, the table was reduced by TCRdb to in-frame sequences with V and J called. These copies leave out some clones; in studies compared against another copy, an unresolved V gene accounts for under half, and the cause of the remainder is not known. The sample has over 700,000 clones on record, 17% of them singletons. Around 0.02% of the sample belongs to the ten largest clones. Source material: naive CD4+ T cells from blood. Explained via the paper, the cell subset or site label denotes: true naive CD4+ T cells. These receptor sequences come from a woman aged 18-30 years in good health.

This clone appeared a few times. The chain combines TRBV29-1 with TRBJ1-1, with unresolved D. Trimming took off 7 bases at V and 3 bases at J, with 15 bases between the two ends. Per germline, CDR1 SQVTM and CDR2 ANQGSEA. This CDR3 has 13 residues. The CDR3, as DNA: TGCAGCGCCGACCTGGGGTTGTACACTGAAGCTTTCTTT. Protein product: CSADLGLYTEAFF.

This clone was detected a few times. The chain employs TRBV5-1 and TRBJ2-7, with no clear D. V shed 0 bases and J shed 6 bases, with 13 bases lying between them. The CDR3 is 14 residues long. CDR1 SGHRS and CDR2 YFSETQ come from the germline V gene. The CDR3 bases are TGCGCCAGCAGCTTGGTGCTCGATGGAAGCGAGCAGTACTTC. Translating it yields CASSLVLDGSEQYF.

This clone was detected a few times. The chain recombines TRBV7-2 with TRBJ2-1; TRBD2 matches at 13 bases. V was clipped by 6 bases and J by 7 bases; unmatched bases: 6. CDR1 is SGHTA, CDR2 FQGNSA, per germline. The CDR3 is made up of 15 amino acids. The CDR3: CASRLAGGPMNEQFF. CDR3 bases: TGTGCCAGCAGACTAGCGGGAGGGCCTATGAATGAGCAGTTCTTC.

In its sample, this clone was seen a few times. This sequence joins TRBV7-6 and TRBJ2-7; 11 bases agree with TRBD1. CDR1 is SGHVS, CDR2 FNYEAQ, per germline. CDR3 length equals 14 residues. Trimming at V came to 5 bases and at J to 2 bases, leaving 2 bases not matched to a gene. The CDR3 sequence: CASSRDRGAYEQYF. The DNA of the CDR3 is TGTGCCAGCAGCCGGGACAGGGGGGCCTACGAGCAGTACTTC.

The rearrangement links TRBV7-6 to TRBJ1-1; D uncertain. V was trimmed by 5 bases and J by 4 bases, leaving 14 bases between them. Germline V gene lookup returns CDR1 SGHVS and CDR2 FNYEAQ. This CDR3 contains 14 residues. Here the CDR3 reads CASSHREGSTEAFF. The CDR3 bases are TGTGCCAGCAGCCATCGGGAAGGCAGCACTGAAGCTTTCTTT.

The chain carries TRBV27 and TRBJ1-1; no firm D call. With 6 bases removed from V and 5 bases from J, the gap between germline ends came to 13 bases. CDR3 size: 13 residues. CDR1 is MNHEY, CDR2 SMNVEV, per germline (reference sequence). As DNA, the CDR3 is TGTGCCAGCAGACGACGAGGACTGACTGAAGCTTTCTTT. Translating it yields CASRRRGLTEAFF.

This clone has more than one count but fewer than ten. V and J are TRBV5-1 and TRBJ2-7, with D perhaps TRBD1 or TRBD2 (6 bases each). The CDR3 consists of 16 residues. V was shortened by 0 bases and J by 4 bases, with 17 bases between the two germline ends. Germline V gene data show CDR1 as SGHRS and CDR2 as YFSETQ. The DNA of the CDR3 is TGCGCCAGCAGCTTGGTGGGGGGCGAAGGGCTGTACGAGCAGTACTTC. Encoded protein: CASSLVGGEGLYEQYF. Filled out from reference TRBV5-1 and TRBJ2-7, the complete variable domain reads KAGVTQTPRYLIKTRGQQVTLSCSPISGHRSVSWYQQTPGQGLQFLFEYFSETQRNKGNFPGRFSGRQFSNSRSEMNVSTLELGDSALYLCASSLVGGEGLYEQYFGPGTRLTVT.

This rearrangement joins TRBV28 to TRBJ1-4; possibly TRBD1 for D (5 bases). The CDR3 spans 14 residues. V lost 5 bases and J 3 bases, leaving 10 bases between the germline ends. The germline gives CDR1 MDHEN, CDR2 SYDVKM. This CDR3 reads CASSAGPANEKLFF. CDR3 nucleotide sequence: TGTGCCAGCAGTGCGGGACCGGCTAATGAAAAACTGTTTTTT.

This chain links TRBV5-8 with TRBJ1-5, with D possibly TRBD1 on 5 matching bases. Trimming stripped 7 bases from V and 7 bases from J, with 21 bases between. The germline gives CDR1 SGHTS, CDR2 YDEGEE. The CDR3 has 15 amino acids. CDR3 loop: CASLPRGPGIQPQHF. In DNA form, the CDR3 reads TGTGCCAGCCTCCCAAGGGGTCCGGGGATACAGCCCCAGCATTTT.

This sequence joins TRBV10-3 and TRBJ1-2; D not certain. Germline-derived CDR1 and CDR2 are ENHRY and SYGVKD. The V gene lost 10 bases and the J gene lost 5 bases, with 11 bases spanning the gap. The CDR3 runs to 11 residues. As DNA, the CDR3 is TGTGCCACGGCCGAAGGGTATGGCTACACCTTC. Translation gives CATAEGYGYTF.

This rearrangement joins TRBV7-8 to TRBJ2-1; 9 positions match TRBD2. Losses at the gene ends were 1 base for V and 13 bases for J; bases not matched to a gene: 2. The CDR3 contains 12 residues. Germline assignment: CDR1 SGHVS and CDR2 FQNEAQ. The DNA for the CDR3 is TGTGCCAGCAGCTTAGGACTAGCGGATCAGTTCTTC. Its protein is CASSLGLADQFF. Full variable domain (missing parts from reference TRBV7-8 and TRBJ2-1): GAGVSQSPRYKVAKRGQDVALRCDPISGHVSLFWYQQALGQGPEFLTYFQNEAQLDKSGLPSDRFFAERPEGSVSTLKIQRTQQEDSAVYLCASSLGLADQFFGPGTRLTVL.

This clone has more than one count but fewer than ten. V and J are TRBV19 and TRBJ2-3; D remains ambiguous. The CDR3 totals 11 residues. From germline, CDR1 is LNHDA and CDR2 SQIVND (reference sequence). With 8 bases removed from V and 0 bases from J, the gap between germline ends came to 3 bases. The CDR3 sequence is CASQSTDTQYF. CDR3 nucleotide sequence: TGTGCCAGTCAAAGCACAGATACGCAGTATTTT.